The 12 T cell receptor beta chains below come from one sample, sequenced in a study of Graves' ophthalmopathy and Graves' hyperthyroidism. RNA served as the template for amplifying TCR beta CDR3 regions. Investigators did first-round RT-PCR with HTBI primers, then second-round multiplex PCR. One entry per CDR3 protein results from TCRdb running MiXCR on the multiplex PCR reads. The sample consists of hundreds of thousands of distinct CDR3 sequences, over 20% of them appearing once. Sequencing was done on a sample of peripheral blood. The receptors come from a woman aged 18-35 years with stable Graves' hyperthyroidism.

This clonotype was seen a handful of times. V and J are TRBV14 and TRBJ2-7; TRBD1 might be the D (6 bases). Trimming pared 5 bases from V and 3 bases from J, leaving 8 bases between. The CDR3 has 12 residues. Germline V gene lookup returns CDR1 SGHDN and CDR2 FVKESK. This chain's CDR3 is CASSTGHYEQYF. DNA of the CDR3: TGTGCCAGCAGCACGGGACACTACGAGCAGTACTTC.

This clonotype came up many times. The chain links TRBV11-2 to TRBJ2-5; 9 bases match TRBD2. The germline V gene encodes CDR1 SGHAT and CDR2 FQNNGV. The CDR3 is 14 residues long. V gave up 5 bases and J gave up 4 bases; unmatched junction bases: 5. CDR3 sequence reads: CASSPGLAPETQYF. The CDR3 DNA follows: TGTGCCAGCAGCCCGGGACTAGCTCCAGAGACCCAGTACTTC.

This clonotype was observed at least ten times. This chain connects TRBV29-1 to TRBJ1-1; 9 positions agree with TRBD1. The CDR3 has 11 amino acids. Germline loops: CDR1 SQVTM, CDR2 ANQGSEA. The junction had 5 bases not matched to a gene; V was cut back by 4 bases and J by 11 bases. The CDR3 loop reads CSVALGTGAFF. The CDR3 nucleotides read TGCAGCGTTGCTTTAGGGACAGGGGCTTTCTTT. The full variable domain, rest sourced from reference TRBV29-1 and TRBJ1-1, is SAVISQKPSRDICQRGTSLTIQCQVDSQVTMMFWYRQQPGQSLTLIATANQGSEATYESGFVIDKFPISRPNLTFSTLTVSNMSPEDSSIYLCSVALGTGAFFGQGTRLTVV.

This clonotype was observed at least ten times. V and J are TRBV27 and TRBJ1-2; TRBD1 matches at 8 bases. The CDR3 consists of 15 residues. The germline gives CDR1 MNHEY, CDR2 SMNVEV (reference sequence). J lost 6 bases, V lost 0 bases, and 6 bases had no gene match. CDR3 amino acids: CASSLSSTGAHGYTF. CDR3 nucleotides: TGTGCCAGCAGTTTATCTTCGACAGGGGCCCATGGCTACACCTTC.

This clonotype occurred many times. V usage is TRBV6-2 or TRBV6-3 and J usage is TRBJ2-7; TRBD2 aligns across 7 bases. With 6 bases clipped from V and 2 bases from J, the junction kept 7 bases outside the gene matches. Per the germline V gene, CDR1 is MNHEY and CDR2 is SVGEGT. This CDR3 is 14 amino acids long. CDR3 coding DNA: TGTGCCAGCAGCCCGGGACTACCTACCTACGAGCAGTACTTC. Protein product: CASSPGLPTYEQYF.

Comments on this clonotype: Germline and junction disagree at one end, which may indicate a read error. The genes are TRBV6-2 or TRBV6-3 and TRBJ1-1; D is possibly TRBD1 (5 bases). Germline lookup yields CDR1 MNHEY and CDR2 SVGEGT. This CDR3 is 14 amino acids long. The CDR3 DNA reads as TGTGCCAGCAGTTACTCGAGACAGAACACTGAAACTTTCTTT. Translated, it gives CASSYSRQNTETFF.

This clonotype was seen at least ten times. V usage is TRBV7-2 and J usage is TRBJ1-1; D remains unclear. The ends were cut back, 4 bases at V and 1 base at J, with 7 bases in the middle. The CDR3 covers 13 residues. The germline gives CDR1 SGHTA, CDR2 FQGNSA. The CDR3 nucleotides are TGTGCCAGCAGCTCTTTCTCGAACACTGAAGCTTTCTTT. Translated: CASSSFSNTEAFF.

This clonotype was detected many times. The J gene is TRBJ2-7, the V gene TRBV4-1; D not certain. V lost 0 bases and J 8 bases, leaving 8 bases between the germline ends. Germline values: CDR1 MGHRA, CDR2 YSYEKL. CDR3 length: 12 residues. The CDR3: CASSQDQQKQYF. CDR3 DNA: TGCGCCAGCAGCCAAGACCAACAGAAGCAGTACTTC.

This clonotype was observed a few times. The chain carries TRBV30 and TRBJ1-5; D not certain. There are 15 residues in the CDR3. Germline lookup yields CDR1 GTSNPN and CDR2 SVGIG (reference sequence). The CDR3 is CYFWVHLGLRQPQHF. The CDR3 coding sequence is TGTTATTTCTGGGTGCACCTGGGGTTGAGGCAGCCCCAGCATTTT.

This clonotype has at least ten counts. The gene calls are TRBV3-1 and TRBJ1-6; TRBD1 matches 10 bases. After removal of 1 base from V and 10 bases from J, the junction contained 4 bases not matched to a gene. The CDR3 has 15 residues. The germline gives CDR1 LGHDT, CDR2 YNNKEL (reference sequence). Here the CDR3 reads CASSQGQGAGSPLHF. The CDR3 coding sequence is TGTGCCAGCAGCCAAGGACAGGGGGCTGGATCACCCCTCCACTTT.

This clonotype showed up many times. The chain recombines TRBV24-1 with TRBJ1-2; no reliable D call. CDR1 and CDR2 (germline): KGHDR, SFDVKD. V dropped 1 base and J dropped 8 bases, with 7 bases sitting between them. This CDR3 comprises 12 residues. CDR3 sequence (DNA): TGTGCCACCAGTGATTTTTCCTGGGGCTACACCTTC. Its translation: CATSDFSWGYTF.

This clonotype was counted ten times or more. V gene TRBV30 combines with J gene TRBJ1-5; D remains ambiguous. The CDR3 totals 14 residues. CDR1 and CDR2 (germline): GTSNPN, SVGIG (reference sequence). The V end lost 4 bases, the J end lost 0 bases, and 10 bases lay between the germline ends. CDR3 sequence (DNA): TGTGCCTGGACACCTGTGGGTAGCAATCAGCCCCAGCATTTT. Amino acids: CAWTPVGSNQPQHF.